What follows are 17 T cell receptor beta chains derived from one specimen sequenced in a study of blood T cell repertoires in COVID-19. Measured with immunoSEQ multiplex PCR; TCRdb has only the in-frame clones, and not every one. The table has 150,000 or so clones, approximately 82% seen once. Sequencing was performed on PBMCs or T cells enriched from blood (not recorded which). The receptor set was obtained from a man in his forties or fifties who had recovered from COVID-19.

V is TRBV5-1 and J is TRBJ1-2; 8 bases agree with TRBD1. The CDR3 contains 16 residues. After removal of 3 bases from V and 0 bases from J, the junction contained 7 bases not matched to a gene. CDR1 and CDR2 (germline): SGHRS, YFSETQ. CDR3: CASSSPTGGSNYGYTF. CDR3 nucleotides: TGCGCCAGCAGCTCACCCACAGGGGGGTCTAACTATGGCTACACCTTC. Full variable domain (outside the CDR3, taken from reference TRBV5-1 and TRBJ1-2): KAGVTQTPRYLIKTRGQQVTLSCSPISGHRSVSWYQQTPGQGLQFLFEYFSETQRNKGNFPGRFSGRQFSNSRSEMNVSTLELGDSALYLCASSSPTGGSNYGYTFGSGTRLTVV.

The V gene is TRBV11-2, the J gene TRBJ2-5; D uncertain. V was shortened by 0 bases and J by 5 bases, with 4 bases between the two germline ends. Looked up from germline, CDR1 is SGHAT and CDR2 is FQNNGV. This CDR3 is built from 12 residues. The CDR3: CASSLDPETQYF. The CDR3 nucleotides read TGTGCCAGCAGCTTAGATCCGGAGACCCAGTACTTC.

The gene calls are TRBV6-1 and TRBJ1-2; TRBD1 might be the D (5 bases). Between the trimmed V and J ends, which lost 1 base and 2 bases, there was a span of 11 bases. The CDR3 contains 15 residues. The germline CDR1 and CDR2 sequences are MNHNS and SASEGT. CDR3 DNA: TGTGCCAGCAGTGAAGGAGCAGGGCGGAACTATGGCTACACCTTC. Amino acid sequence: CASSEGAGRNYGYTF.

This rearrangement joins TRBV27 to TRBJ1-3, with D possibly matching TRBD1 (5 bases). The CDR3 runs to 15 residues. The V end was cut by 5 bases, the J end by 0 bases, with 11 bases between. CDR1 and CDR2 (germline): MNHEY, SMNVEV (reference sequence). The CDR3 protein is CASSHQGTSGNTIYF. In DNA, the CDR3 is TGTGCCAGCAGTCATCAGGGAACCTCTGGAAACACCATATATTTT.

This chain links TRBV19 with TRBJ1-2; 10 bases match TRBD1. Germline values: CDR1 LNHDA, CDR2 SQIVND (reference sequence). CDR3 length: 14 residues. J was trimmed by 2 bases and V by 6 bases; bases with no gene match: 3. The CDR3 sequence: CASRPGQGNYGYTF. The DNA of the CDR3 is TGTGCCAGTAGGCCGGGACAGGGGAACTATGGCTACACCTTC.

The chain couples TRBV9 to TRBJ1-3; D is ambiguous. The germline gives CDR1 SGDLS, CDR2 YYNGEE. Trimming removed 6 bases from V and 3 bases from J, with 7 bases in between. The CDR3 is made up of 12 amino acids. The CDR3 sequence: CASTRGGNTIYF. The CDR3 DNA sequence: TGTGCCAGCACCAGAGGTGGAAACACCATATATTTT.

This clone was seen only once. The chain is built from TRBV2 and TRBJ2-7; TRBD2 might be the D (6 bases). This CDR3 is built from 13 residues. V lost 5 bases and J 4 bases, leaving 12 bases between the germline ends. Germline V gene data show CDR1 as SNHLY and CDR2 as FYNNEI. Here the CDR3 DNA reads TGTGCCAGCAGTCCAGGGAGGAAATACGAGCAGTACTTC. It translates to CASSPGRKYEQYF.

The chain employs TRBV30 and TRBJ1-1; D ambiguous. Deletions cut 3 bases from V and 1 base from J, with 18 bases between. Germline V lookup: CDR1 GTSNPN, CDR2 SVGIG (reference sequence). The CDR3 totals 16 residues. The CDR3 region is CAWRTPTVLANTEAFF. Here the CDR3 DNA reads TGTGCCTGGAGAACCCCCACGGTTCTTGCGAACACTGAAGCTTTCTTT.

CDR3 nucleotide sequence: TGTGCCAGCAGTCCCTCCCCGGGGGCTAACTATGGCTACACCTTC. It yields the protein CASSPSPGANYGYTF. J is TRBJ1-2 and V is TRBV27, with D maybe TRBD1 (5 bases). The germline V and J ends were trimmed by 5 bases and 0 bases, with 13 bases remaining between them. The CDR3 spans 15 residues. Germline V gives CDR1 MNHEY, CDR2 SMNVEV (reference sequence).

V usage is TRBV3-1 (or the pseudogene TRBV3-2) and J usage is TRBJ2-7, with D possibly TRBD2 on 6 matching bases. Germline loops: CDR1 LGHDT, CDR2 YNNKEL (reference sequence). There are 15 residues in the CDR3. V lost 6 bases to trimming and J lost 2 bases, with 17 bases between them. CDR3 amino acids: CASRPRSSGPYEQYF. CDR3 sequence (DNA): TGTGCCAGCAGACCAAGAAGTAGCGGCCCCTACGAGCAGTACTTC.

This clone has ten or more counts. V and J are TRBV5-8 and TRBJ2-7; maybe TRBD2 (7 bases). In germline, CDR1 is SGHTS, CDR2 YDEGEE. There are 13 residues in the CDR3. V was trimmed by 2 bases and J by 3 bases, leaving 9 bases between them. The CDR3 is CASSFGGHYEQYF. The CDR3 DNA follows: TGTGCCAGCAGCTTCGGGGGGCACTACGAGCAGTACTTC.

The chain joins TRBV10-2 to TRBJ2-2; TRBD1 matches 9 bases. V dropped 7 bases and J dropped 2; count of bases not matched to a gene: 5. CDR1 WSHSY and CDR2 SAAADI come from the germline V gene. The CDR3 is 15 amino acids. This CDR3 reads CASIRDRVNTGELFF. DNA for the CDR3: TGCGCCAGCATTAGGGACAGGGTCAACACCGGGGAGCTGTTTTTT.

CDR3 in DNA: TGTGCCAGCAGTGAAAGTCTAGTAGAGACCCAGTACTTC. The encoded protein is CASSESLVETQYF. The chain uses TRBV2 and TRBJ2-5; D is unclear. V was trimmed by 2 bases and J by 4 bases, leaving 8 bases between them. This CDR3 is 13 amino acids long. CDR1 and CDR2 (germline): SNHLY, FYNNEI.

The rearrangement uses TRBV28 and TRBJ1-5; D may be TRBD1 (5 bases). CDR3 size: 14 residues. Germline lookup yields CDR1 MDHEN and CDR2 SYDVKM. V shed 4 bases and J shed 5 bases, with 12 bases lying between them. Here the CDR3 DNA reads TGTGCCAGCAGTTCCCCAGGGAGGTATCAGCCCCAGCATTTT. As protein: CASSSPGRYQPQHF. Together with reference TRBV28 and TRBJ1-5, the CDR3 gives the full variable domain: DVKVTQSSRYLVKRTGEKVFLECVQDMDHENMFWYRQDPGLGLRLIYFSYDVKMKEKGDIPEGYSVSREKKERFSLILESASTNQTSMYLCASSSPGRYQPQHFGDGTRLSIL.

The chain combines TRBV30 with TRBJ2-3, with TRBD2 identical over 8 bases. The V and J ends lost 5 bases and 0 bases, in that order; junction bases with no gene match: 7. The CDR3 length is 15 residues. The germline CDR1 and CDR2 sequences are GTSNPN and SVGIG (reference sequence). Written as DNA, the CDR3 is TGTGCCTGGCTACTAGCGGACTCTAGCACAGATACGCAGTATTTT. This encodes CAWLLADSSTDTQYF.

V usage is TRBV3-1 (or the pseudogene TRBV3-2) and J usage is TRBJ2-1, with TRBD2 matching over 7 bases. Germline V lookup: CDR1 LGHDT, CDR2 YNNKEL (reference sequence). The CDR3 loop spans 15 amino acids. The ends lost 4 bases at V and 0 bases at J; junction bases unmatched: 3. For the CDR3, the DNA is TGTGCCAGCAGCCGTAAGCGGGGCTCCTACAATGAGCAGTTCTTC. Residues: CASSRKRGSYNEQFF.

This chain connects TRBV9 to TRBJ1-3; no clear D. The germline V gene encodes CDR1 SGDLS and CDR2 YYNGEE. Trimming pared 4 bases from V and 4 bases from J, leaving 15 bases between. CDR3 length equals 15 residues. CDR3 DNA: TGTGCCAGCAGCCCGAACCCCAATCTAGGAAACACCATATATTTT. This codes for CASSPNPNLGNTIYF.